A selection of T cell receptor beta chains follows, all from one sample in a study of T cell responses to AZD1222 COVID-19 vaccine. TCRdb keeps only in-frame clones here, not all; method: immunoSEQ multiplex PCR. The data contain some 280,000 clones, roughly 93% of them seen just once; the ten biggest clones take up approximately 0.52%. The source was peripheral blood, collected 28 days after the second AZD1222 dose. All receptors come from an adult who received the AZD1222 COVID-19 vaccine. The CDR3 runs from the conserved cysteine through the conserved F or W. Each record gives: CDR3 DNA, CDR3 protein, J gene, D gene, clone size, V gene. A D gene is named only where the DNA matches it firmly. Some rows mark clone size as missing; the rest say once, few, many or name a class of expanded clone.

TGTGGCACAGGGGGCGCCGTCTATGGCTACACCTTC | CGTGGAVYGYTF | TRBJ1-2 | TRBD1 | NA | TRBV28
TGTGCCAGCTCGTCAGGGGTTAGCAATCAGCCCCAGCATTTT | CASSSGVSNQPQHF | TRBJ1-5 | NA | NA | TRBV2
TGTGCCAGCAGCTTTAGTCTTTTAACCTACGAGCAGTACTTC | CASSFSLLTYEQYF | TRBJ2-7 | NA | NA | TRBV7-2
TGTGCCAGCAGAAGCCTCTTCTATGGCTACACCTTC | CASRSLFYGYTF | TRBJ1-2 | NA | once | TRBV2
TGTGCCAGCAGCCTCGATGTCTTACTCCCAGATACGCAGTATTTT | CASSLDVLLPDTQYF | TRBJ2-3 | NA | NA | TRBV2
TGTGCCAGCAGCCAAGTACAAATTCCACAAGAGACCCAGTACTTC | CASSQVQIPQETQYF | TRBJ2-5 | NA | NA | TRBV14
TGTGCCAGCAGCCCATCGGACAGGTTAAACACCGGGGAGCTGTTTTTT | CASSPSDRLNTGELFF | TRBJ2-2 | TRBD1 | NA | TRBV7-6
TGTGCCAGCACAAGGATGGTGGTCTATGGCTACACCTTC | CASTRMVVYGYTF | TRBJ1-2 | NA | NA | TRBV28
TGTGCCAGCAGTACCCGGGACCGAGGGACTGAAGCTTTCTTT | CASSTRDRGTEAFF | TRBJ1-1 | NA | NA | TRBV2
TGCGCCAGCAGCTTAAGAAACTATGGCTACACCTTC | CASSLRNYGYTF | TRBJ1-2 | NA | NA | TRBV5-1
TGTGCCAGTAACCAGGGAGGTGGAAACACCATATATTTT | CASNQGGGNTIYF | TRBJ1-3 | NA | NA | TRBV13
TGTGCCAGCAGTGACTCGAAGAGCGGGGGAAGAGGTAATGAGCAGTTCTTC | CASSDSKSGGRGNEQFF | TRBJ2-1 | TRBD2 | NA | TRBV6-4
TGTGCCAGCAGCTACGGGACCCACACCGGGGAGCTGTTTTTT | CASSYGTHTGELFF | TRBJ2-2 | NA | NA | TRBV3-1/TRBV3-2
TGCACCAGCAGCCAAGGGGACCGGGGCCGACCCTTCCAAGAGACCCAGTACTTC | CTSSQGDRGRPFQETQYF | TRBJ2-5 | NA | NA | TRBV1
TGTGCCATCAGTGATAAAAGGGGCCAATACACCGGGGAGCTGTTTTTT | CAISDKRGQYTGELFF | TRBJ2-2 | NA | NA | TRBV10-3
TGTGCCAGCAGCCTAACGACTAGCGGGAGTGGTTCATCGCACGAGCAGTACTTC | CASSLTTSGSGSSHEQYF | TRBJ2-7 | TRBD2 | NA | TRBV4-2
TGTGCCAGCAGTACCCAGCGGGGGTCCTACGAGCAGTACTTC | CASSTQRGSYEQYF | TRBJ2-7 | TRBD2 | NA | TRBV28
TGTGCCAGCAGAACCGGGACAGGGAGCTCCTACGAGCAGTACTTC | CASRTGTGSSYEQYF | TRBJ2-7 | TRBD1 | NA | TRBV27
TGTGCCAGCAGTGAACGAGACGGGAGGGCCTTTGATACGCAGTATTTT | CASSERDGRAFDTQYF | TRBJ2-3 | TRBD2 | NA | TRBV25-1
TGCGCCAGCAGTGAGGGGACTAGAGAGACCCAGTACTTC | CASSEGTRETQYF | TRBJ2-5 | TRBD2 | NA | TRBV10-2
TGTGCCAGCAGCCTCGGACAGGGCCGAATGGGCAATCAGCCCCAGCATTTT | CASSLGQGRMGNQPQHF | TRBJ1-5 | TRBD1 | NA | TRBV7-9
TGTGCAATTGCCCCAGATCATGGTCAGCCCCAGCATTTT | CAIAPDHGQPQHF | TRBJ1-5 | NA | NA | TRBV5-3
TGTGCCAGCAGTTTAAGACAGGGAGGCTACGAGCAGTACTTC | CASSLRQGGYEQYF | TRBJ2-7 | NA | NA | TRBV28
TGTGCCAGCAGCCCCGGTGCAACTAATGAAAAACTGTTTTTT | CASSPGATNEKLFF | TRBJ1-4 | NA | NA | TRBV7-7
TGTGCCAGCAGCTTCTCGGGATACGAGCAGTACTTC | CASSFSGYEQYF | TRBJ2-7 | NA | NA | TRBV11-1
TGCGCCAGCAGCTTGGCGGAGGCAAATTCACCCCTCCACTTT | CASSLAEANSPLHF | TRBJ1-6 | NA | NA | TRBV5-1